The entry that follows covers one TCR beta chain sequence. Its antigen is as yet unknown. The sample is drawn from a study of shared clonotypes between healthy human individuals. Study findings and constraints: Sequencing depth was predicted to influence how clonotypes are shared among donors.

V was cut by 2 bases and J by 0 bases, with 8 bases left in between. This CDR3 is built from 14 residues. Germline CDR1 is GTSNPN and CDR2 is SVGIG (reference sequence). CD4+ cells were split into CD45RA+ naive and CD45RA-negative memory subsets. Data came from immunoSEQ multiplex PCR; TCRdb stores just in-frame clones and leaves some out. The sample contains some 660,000 clones, around four fifths of which appear only once. Material for sequencing was memory CD4+ T cells sorted from blood. The subset: CD45RA-negative fraction. This TCR was recovered from a woman aged 25 to 39 in good health. V is TRBV30 and J is TRBJ1-5; D remains unclear. This CDR3 reads CAWSLGVSNQPQHF. CDR3 nucleotide sequence: TGTGCCTGGAGTCTTGGGGTTAGCAATCAGCCCCAGCATTTT.